This T cell receptor beta chain was found in a study of T-cell memory formation after mild COVID-19. Turning to the study itself: TCR clusters were mostly donor specific.

Overall study results and limits: The study found balanced CD4/CD8 in clones contracting day 15 to 85 and a CD4+ lean in later expanders. Mostly located in CM and EM were contracting CD4+ clones, with contracting CD8+ clones located in EMRA.

The CDR3 consists of 16 residues. With 2 bases removed from V and 2 bases from J, the gap between germline ends came to 13 bases. Per the germline V gene, CDR1 is PRHDT and CDR2 is FYEKMQ (reference sequence). 5'RACE primed from the constant segment yielded TCR alpha and TCR beta cDNA libraries bearing sample barcodes and UMIs. MiXCR, applied by TCRdb to the 5' RACE reads, yields one record per CDR3 protein. This sample yields around 500,000 distinct CDR3 sequences, of which roughly 18% are seen a single time; 9% to 15% belongs to the top ten. In its sample, this clonotype was seen once. Its matching antigen is unknown.

V gene TRBV13 combines with J gene TRBJ2-1; D tentatively fits TRBD1 or TRBD2 (5 bases each). Sequenced input: PBMCs or a T cell subset sorted from them (not recorded which). The origin of this receptor is an adult woman who had mild COVID-19 (a few samples of this study predate the infection). Cell type and time point are not known. The CDR3 loop is CASSLPGPNPYNEQFF. The CDR3 DNA reads TGTGCCAGCAGCTTACCGGGGCCCAATCCCTACAATGAGCAGTTCTTC.